The 26 T cell receptor beta chains below all came from one sample that was sequenced in a study of CD8 T cells in ankylosing spondylitis. TCRdb processed the 5' RACE reads anew with MiXCR; each CDR3 protein has one entry. The data show around 280,000 distinct CDR3 sequences, with 20% seen just once and 7.8% held by the top ten. Sequenced sample: blood, either unsorted or a sorted T cell fraction (not recorded which). The receptors here all came from a male donor with ankylosing spondylitis or in good health (not recorded which).

This clonotype was recorded at least ten times. The chain joins TRBV7-2 to TRBJ2-3; weak D call: TRBD2 (6 bases). The V gene lost 4 bases and the J gene lost 2 bases, with 10 bases spanning the gap. CDR1 SGHTA and CDR2 FQGNSA come from the germline V gene. The CDR3 loop spans 14 amino acids. The CDR3 DNA follows: TGTGCCAGCAGCTCCGGGACTTACACAGATACGCAGTATTTT. Translation gives CASSSGTYTDTQYF.

The V gene is TRBV5-1, the J gene TRBJ1-1; D gene ambiguous. Trimming removed 1 base at V and 1 base at J, with 17 bases between. This CDR3 is 17 amino acids long. CDR1 and CDR2 from the germline V gene are SGHRS and YFSETQ. Here the CDR3 DNA reads TGCGCCAGCAGCTTGTCTATCTTAGTGGGTGGGAACACTGAAGCTTTCTTT. It yields the protein CASSLSILVGGNTEAFF. The whole variable domain, filled in from reference TRBV5-1 and TRBJ1-1, reads KAGVTQTPRYLIKTRGQQVTLSCSPISGHRSVSWYQQTPGQGLQFLFEYFSETQRNKGNFPGRFSGRQFSNSRSEMNVSTLELGDSALYLCASSLSILVGGNTEAFFGQGTRLTVV.

The table lists this clonotype with a few counts. V usage is TRBV10-3 and J usage is TRBJ2-3; the D gene is possibly TRBD1 (5 bases). Germline V gives CDR1 ENHRY, CDR2 SYGVKD. CDR3 length equals 15 residues. The germline V and J ends were trimmed by 2 bases and 2 bases, with 11 bases remaining between them. The CDR3 DNA sequence: TGTGCCATCAGTGAGCCGACAGACTTCACAGATACGCAGTATTTT. The encoded protein is CAISEPTDFTDTQYF.

This clonotype was seen many times. The CDR3 DNA is TGTGCCAGCAGCTTAGAAAGCGGGAGGGCCGGGGAGCAGTTCTTC. Translating gives CASSLESGRAGEQFF. The chain employs TRBV7-2 and TRBJ2-1; TRBD2 matches at 10 bases. CDR3 length: 15 residues. Germline V gives CDR1 SGHTA, CDR2 FQGNSA. J lost 10 bases, V lost 1 base, and 7 bases had no gene match.

There are a few counts of this clonotype. The V call is TRBV6-1, the J call TRBJ1-2, with a possible D match to TRBD1 (6 bases). V lost 5 bases to trimming and J lost 6 bases, with 16 bases between them. The CDR3 length is 14 residues. Germline V lookup: CDR1 MNHNS, CDR2 SASEGT. DNA of the CDR3: TGTGCCAGCAGTCATACAGGGTCAGAGGATGGCTACACCTTC. Amino acid sequence: CASSHTGSEDGYTF.

This clonotype showed up just a few times. V is TRBV28 and J is TRBJ2-2; 10 nucleotides line up with TRBD2. V dropped 6 bases and J dropped 3; count of bases not matched to a gene: 7. The germline V gene encodes CDR1 MDHEN and CDR2 SYDVKM. This CDR3 contains 16 residues. The CDR3 is CASSPTLAGDTGELFF. CDR3 sequence (DNA): TGTGCCAGCAGCCCGACCCTAGCGGGGGACACCGGGGAGCTGTTTTTT.

Concerning this clonotype itself: The junction departs from the called germline gene at one end, perhaps through a read error. The gene calls are TRBV20-1 and TRBJ2-1; weak D call: TRBD2 (5 bases). The CDR3 extends over 18 amino acids. Germline V gives CDR1 DFQATT, CDR2 SNEGSKA (reference sequence). The CDR3 reads CSASILDLALHSYNVQFF. CDR3 DNA: TGCAGTGCTAGTATCCTAGATCTAGCCTTGCACTCCTACAATGTGCAGTTCTTC.

The chain joins TRBV12-3 or TRBV12-4 to TRBJ2-1; 10 bases map to TRBD2. This CDR3 comprises 16 residues. V was pared by 5 bases and J by 2 bases, with 6 bases of the junction left unmatched. The CDR3 sequence is CASSPLAGATYNEQFF. CDR3 sequence (DNA): TGTGCCAGCAGTCCCCTAGCGGGAGCGACCTACAATGAGCAGTTCTTC.

This clonotype was observed a handful of times. The chain carries TRBV12-3 or TRBV12-4 and TRBJ2-3; 9 bases align to TRBD1. V shed 6 bases, J shed 4 bases, and the junction held 8 bases outside the gene matches. The CDR3 covers 15 residues. The CDR3 DNA is TGTGCCAGCAGACCAACAGGGGGCATCCCAGATACGCAGTATTTT. Translating gives CASRPTGGIPDTQYF.

The rearrangement uses TRBV3-1 and TRBJ2-3; D is unresolved. CDR3 size: 13 residues. Trimming cost V 0 bases and J 7 bases, with 8 bases left between them. From germline, CDR1 is LGHDT and CDR2 YNNKEL (reference sequence). CDR3 protein: CASSQEGQHTQYF. DNA for the CDR3: TGTGCCAGCAGCCAAGAAGGGCAACATACGCAGTATTTT.

There are a few counts of this clonotype. The genes are TRBV7-8 and TRBJ1-4; D might be TRBD1 (5 bases). V was shortened by 5 bases and J by 7 bases, with 23 bases between the two germline ends. Germline V lookup: CDR1 SGHVS, CDR2 FQNEAQ. This CDR3 contains 17 residues. In nucleotides, the CDR3 is TGTGCCAGCAGCCTAAGGCGTTTCTGGGGCGAGTCTGAAAAACTGTTTTTT. The encoded protein is CASSLRRFWGESEKLFF.

The sample holds many counts of this clonotype. This chain joins TRBV29-1 and TRBJ2-1; 14 bases agree with TRBD2. Germline V gene sequence: CDR1 SQVTM, CDR2 ANQGSEA. This CDR3 region has 15 residues. Germline trimming cut 5 bases from V and 8 bases from J; bases unmatched to any gene: 8. The CDR3 coding sequence is TGCAGCGTTCCTACCGGGACTAGCGGGAGCTATGAGCAGTTCTTC. Translating it yields CSVPTGTSGSYEQFF.

This rearrangement joins TRBV10-3 to TRBJ1-2; no reliable D call. The germline V gene has CDR1 ENHRY and CDR2 SYGVKD. V was trimmed by 5 bases and J by 4 bases, leaving 17 bases between them. CDR3 size: 15 residues. This CDR3 is CAISPGEPELYGYTF. The CDR3, as DNA: TGTGCCATCAGTCCAGGAGAGCCAGAGCTCTATGGCTACACCTTC.

This clonotype has a handful of counts. This chain links TRBV12-3 or TRBV12-4 with TRBJ1-5; tentatively, D is TRBD1 (6 bases). Trimming cost V 3 bases and J 3 bases, with 9 bases left between them. The length of the CDR3 is 14 residues. This chain's CDR3 is CASSFGQSNQPQHF. The DNA for the CDR3 is TGTGCCAGCAGTTTTGGACAGTCCAATCAGCCCCAGCATTTT.

The chain has TRBV12-3 or TRBV12-4 and TRBJ2-3; 8 nucleotides match TRBD2. V dropped 0 bases and J dropped 2; count of bases not matched to a gene: 10. The CDR3 is made up of 18 amino acids. As DNA, the CDR3 is TGTGCCAGCAGTTTAGCGCGACTACTAGCGGACCACACAGATACGCAGTATTTT. This translates into CASSLARLLADHTDTQYF.

The V gene is TRBV7-8, the J gene TRBJ2-1; 8 bases match TRBD2. The CDR3 is 16 amino acids. CDR1 is SGHVS and CDR2 is FQNEAQ in the germline V gene. The V and J ends lost 2 bases and 7 bases, in that order; junction bases with no gene match: 10. CDR3 sequence (DNA): TGTGCCAGCAGCTTACCACTTAGACTAGCGAGGAATGAGCAGTTCTTC. This sequence encodes CASSLPLRLARNEQFF.

J is TRBJ1-1 and V is TRBV20-1; 11 bases line up with TRBD1. Germline V CDR1 and CDR2: DFQATT, SNEGSKA (reference sequence). The CDR3 consists of 15 residues. The V gene end was trimmed by 3 bases and the J gene end by 6 bases; junction bases not matched to a gene: 9. The CDR3: CSARKWDRGYAEAFF. The CDR3, as DNA: TGCAGTGCTAGGAAGTGGGACAGGGGGTACGCTGAAGCTTTCTTT.

This clonotype was recorded at least ten times. The CDR3 sequence: CSARDTDRDYEQYV. The CDR3, as DNA: TGCAGTGCTAGAGATACGGACAGGGACTACGAGCAGTACGTC. The gene calls are TRBV20-1 and TRBJ2-7; TRBD1 matches 8 bases. The length of the CDR3 is 14 residues. Losses at the gene ends were 0 bases for V and 3 bases for J; bases not matched to a gene: 4. Germline V gene sequence: CDR1 DFQATT, CDR2 SNEGSKA (reference sequence).

V gene TRBV5-1 combines with J gene TRBJ1-1; D not resolved. Trimming stripped 6 bases from V and 4 bases from J, with 19 bases between. Per germline, CDR1 SGHRS and CDR2 YFSETQ. The CDR3 sequence is 15 residues long. The CDR3: CASKGQGLIPTEAFF. CDR3 nucleotides: TGCGCCAGCAAGGGTCAAGGACTGATACCCACTGAAGCTTTCTTT.

This clonotype was counted only a few times. The chain joins TRBV3-1 to TRBJ2-2, with unresolved D. V was cut by 1 base and J by 6 bases, with 6 bases left in between. This CDR3 region has 13 residues. Germline values: CDR1 LGHDT, CDR2 YNNKEL (reference sequence). As DNA, the CDR3 is TGTGCCAGCAGCCAAGTTGGGTCCGGGGAGCTGTTTTTT. This encodes CASSQVGSGELFF.

The chain has TRBV9 and TRBJ2-1; no clear D. Germline values: CDR1 SGDLS, CDR2 YYNGEE. The CDR3 extends over 14 amino acids. Between the trimmed V and J ends, which lost 4 bases and 3 bases, there was a span of 11 bases. The CDR3 region has the DNA TGTGCCAGCAGCCGGACGGTCAGCTACAATGAGCAGTTCTTC. It is translated as CASSRTVSYNEQFF.

For the CDR3, the DNA is TGTGCCAGCAATGGGACGGGACTAGCGGGACATGCTAATCTTGGGGAGCAGTACGTC. The encoded protein is CASNGTGLAGHANLGEQYV. V usage is TRBV6-7 and J usage is TRBJ2-7; 13 nucleotides align to TRBD2. TRBV6-7 belongs to the ORF category, with a function that is uncertain. The trim removed 7 bases at V and 7 bases at J, leaving 22 bases unmatched. This CDR3 has 19 amino acids.

This clonotype was seen ten or more times. The chain couples TRBV6-5 to TRBJ1-2; D unresolved. The CDR3 runs 14 residues. With 4 bases removed from V and 6 bases from J, the gap between germline ends came to 15 bases. The germline CDR1 and CDR2 sequences are MNHEY and SVGAGI. This CDR3 is CASSSPGEGNGYTF. The CDR3 bases are TGTGCCAGCAGTTCCCCCGGGGAGGGAAATGGCTACACCTTC.

This clonotype was picked up a small number of times. The chain combines TRBV5-1 with TRBJ2-7, with 7 positions matching TRBD1. The CDR3 runs 16 residues. V was clipped by 7 bases and J by 5 bases; unmatched bases: 18. Germline V gene sequence: CDR1 SGHRS, CDR2 YFSETQ. In DNA, the CDR3 is TGCGCCAGCTCCTTCGTGGCAGGGGGATCGATGAACGAGCAGTACGTC. Protein product: CASSFVAGGSMNEQYV.

In this sample, this clonotype turned up once. This rearrangement joins TRBV7-8 to TRBJ2-3, with D hard to call. CDR3 length: 14 amino acids. The V end lost 3 bases, the J end lost 2 bases, and 9 bases lay between the germline ends. Germline CDR1 reads SGHVS; CDR2 reads FQNEAQ. The CDR3 reads CASSFVQDTDTQYF. DNA of the CDR3: TGTGCCAGCAGCTTTGTCCAGGACACAGATACGCAGTATTTT. The variable domain in full, with the rest retrieved from reference TRBV7-8 and TRBJ2-3, is GAGVSQSPRYKVAKRGQDVALRCDPISGHVSLFWYQQALGQGPEFLTYFQNEAQLDKSGLPSDRFFAERPEGSVSTLKIQRTQQEDSAVYLCASSFVQDTDTQYFGPGTRLTVL.

The chain links TRBV28 to TRBJ2-5; D may be TRBD1 (6 bases). Germline V gene lookup returns CDR1 MDHEN and CDR2 SYDVKM. This CDR3 contains 16 residues. Trimming removed 7 bases from V and 5 bases from J, with 23 bases in between. The DNA for the CDR3 is TGTGCCAGCACACCGGGTACCGGGACAAGGAAGGAGACCCAGTACTTC. This translates into CASTPGTGTRKETQYF.